One sample yielded the 25 T cell receptor beta chains listed below, sequenced in a study of T cells after yellow fever vaccination. TCRdb reprocessed the 5' RACE reads via MiXCR and lists one record per CDR3 protein. The table includes more than 350,000 distinct CDR3 sequences, approximately 10% detected once. The sequenced sample was PBMCs, obtained on the day of the first yellow fever vaccination. These receptors were obtained from a man younger than 35 who received the YFV17D yellow fever vaccine.

This clonotype came up many times. The chain recombines TRBV7-3 with TRBJ2-7, with D unresolved. Germline assignment: CDR1 SGHTA and CDR2 FQGTGA. The CDR3 totals 15 residues. V was clipped by 5 bases and J by 4 bases, with 18 bases between them. The CDR3 nucleotides read TGTGCCAGCAGCCCCGGACGTCGCTACCAATACGAGCAGTACTTC. It specifies CASSPGRRYQYEQYF.

The chain employs TRBV6-5 and TRBJ2-1, with TRBD1 matching over 9 bases. The CDR3 spans 15 residues. The germline V gene has CDR1 MNHEY and CDR2 SVGAGI. Trimming removed 0 bases from V and 6 bases from J; junction bases left unmatched: 3. The CDR3 spells CASSYSNRGRNEQFF. The CDR3 DNA reads TGTGCCAGCAGTTACTCGAACAGGGGGCGCAATGAGCAGTTCTTC.

This rearrangement joins TRBV5-4 to TRBJ2-3; perhaps TRBD2 as D (5 bases). Per germline, CDR1 SGHNT and CDR2 YYREEE (reference sequence). This CDR3 has 14 amino acids. V shed 4 bases and J shed 2 bases, with 11 bases lying between them. CDR3 loop: CASSPDYYTDTQYF. CDR3 sequence (DNA): TGTGCCAGCAGCCCTGACTACTACACAGATACGCAGTATTTT.

V is TRBV12-3 or TRBV12-4 and J is TRBJ1-2; TRBD1 matches 9 bases. Trimming took 6 bases from V and 8 from J; bases not matched to a gene: 4. The CDR3 is 12 residues long. This CDR3 reads CASRGQGWGYTF. The DNA for the CDR3 is TGTGCCAGCAGGGGACAGGGATGGGGCTACACCTTC.

This clonotype was counted a few times. The genes are TRBV2 and TRBJ2-5; D unresolved. V was clipped by 4 bases and J by 4 bases, with 10 bases between them. Germline V gives CDR1 SNHLY, CDR2 FYNNEI. CDR3 length: 13 residues. CDR3 in DNA: TGTGCCAGCAGTGCCAGCTTGCGAGAGACCCAGTACTTC. Protein: CASSASLRETQYF.

This clonotype has more than one count but fewer than ten. The CDR3 is CASSQTQGGGELFF. The CDR3 DNA reads as TGCGCCAGCAGCCAAACACAGGGTGGCGGGGAGCTGTTTTTT. The rearrangement links TRBV4-1 to TRBJ2-2; maybe TRBD1 (6 bases). The V gene lost 2 bases and the J gene lost 7 bases, with 11 bases spanning the gap. Germline CDR1 MGHRA, CDR2 YSYEKL. This CDR3 has 14 residues.

The gene calls are TRBV20-1 and TRBJ2-7, with D possibly matching TRBD2 (6 bases). Germline V gene lookup returns CDR1 DFQATT and CDR2 SNEGSKA (reference sequence). CDR3 length equals 15 residues. The V gene lost 1 base and the J gene lost 2 bases, with 15 bases spanning the gap. CDR3 bases: TGCAGTGCTAGAGTATTGGCGGGGTCTACCTACGAGCAGTACTTC. It encodes CSARVLAGSTYEQYF.

This clonotype was detected a few times. The chain is built from TRBV20-1 and TRBJ1-5; no firm D call. This CDR3 has 12 residues. Germline V gene sequence: CDR1 DFQATT, CDR2 SNEGSKA (reference sequence). Trimming took off 0 bases at V and 4 bases at J, with 4 bases between the two ends. The DNA for the CDR3 is TGCAGTGCTAGAGATCCAAATCAGCCCCAGCATTTT. Protein product: CSARDPNQPQHF.

V and J are TRBV5-4 and TRBJ2-1, with D unresolved. The CDR3 is 14 amino acids. Trimming pared 4 bases from V and 2 bases from J, leaving 10 bases between. Germline CDR1 reads SGHNT; CDR2 reads YYREEE (reference sequence). The DNA for the CDR3 is TGTGCCAGCAGCCAAGTCCCCACCTACAATGAGCAGTTCTTC. Its protein product is CASSQVPTYNEQFF.

The chain links TRBV6-1 to TRBJ1-2; no definite D call. In germline, CDR1 is MNHNS, CDR2 SASEGT. This CDR3 has 13 residues. The ends were cut back, 7 bases at V and 1 base at J, with 10 bases in the middle. CDR3 DNA: TGTGCCAGCACTACGGCCGTTAACTATGGCTACACCTTC. It encodes CASTTAVNYGYTF.

The genes are TRBV29-1 and TRBJ2-1; D gene uncertain. CDR1 and CDR2 (germline): SQVTM, ANQGSEA. Trimming stripped 1 base from V and 0 bases from J, with 7 bases between. CDR3 size: 14 residues. This chain's CDR3 is CSVEGANSYNEQFF. The CDR3 nucleotides are TGCAGCGTTGAAGGGGCAAACTCCTACAATGAGCAGTTCTTC.

The chain carries TRBV7-8 and TRBJ2-2; D tentatively fits TRBD1 or TRBD2 (7 bases each). Trimming pared 4 bases from V and 6 bases from J, leaving 9 bases between. This CDR3 comprises 13 residues. Looked up from germline, CDR1 is SGHVS and CDR2 is FQNEAQ. CDR3 sequence reads: CASSSGGAGELFF. The CDR3 coding sequence is TGTGCCAGCAGCTCAGGGGGGGCCGGGGAGCTGTTTTTT.

This clonotype has only a few counts. J is TRBJ2-6 and V is TRBV15; D remains ambiguous. Germline values: CDR1 LNHNV, CDR2 YYDKDF (reference sequence). The CDR3 has 13 residues. V lost 6 bases and J 3 bases, leaving 6 bases between the germline ends. The DNA for the CDR3 is TGTGCCACCAGTTTTCTTGGGGCCAACGTCCTGACTTTC. Translating gives CATSFLGANVLTF.

The V call is TRBV6-2 or TRBV6-3, the J call TRBJ2-7; the D gene is possibly TRBD2 (6 bases). The CDR3 is 13 amino acids. Trimming pared 2 bases from V and 7 bases from J, leaving 12 bases between. The germline V gene encodes CDR1 MNHEY and CDR2 SVGEGT. CDR3 sequence reads: CASSYTGGGEQYF. Written as DNA, the CDR3 is TGTGCCAGCAGTTACACCGGTGGAGGGGAGCAGTACTTC.

This clonotype turned up a few times. The chain combines TRBV7-3 with TRBJ2-3, with 7 bases fitting TRBD2. Germline V lookup: CDR1 SGHTA, CDR2 FQGTGA. The CDR3 sequence is 15 residues long. The ends lost 5 bases at V and 4 bases at J; junction bases unmatched: 9. CDR3 coding DNA: TGTGCCAGCAGCATGGGATGGGGGGGACCAGATACGCAGTATTTT. It yields the protein CASSMGWGGPDTQYF.

This rearrangement joins TRBV30 to TRBJ1-1; tentatively, D is TRBD1 (5 bases). From germline, CDR1 is GTSNPN and CDR2 SVGIG (reference sequence). The CDR3 contains 14 residues. Trimming removed 2 bases at V and 0 bases at J, with 10 bases between. The DNA for the CDR3 is TGTGCCTGGAGTAGGGACGTCATGAACACTGAAGCTTTCTTT. Its protein is CAWSRDVMNTEAFF.

This clonotype was counted a few times. Written as DNA, the CDR3 is TGTGCCAGCAGCTCCTCCCTTGGCGGGGGGAGCACAGATACGCAGTATTTT. Residues: CASSSSLGGGSTDTQYF. The chain couples TRBV12-3 or TRBV12-4 to TRBJ2-3, with TRBD2 matching 8 bases. The CDR3 spans 17 residues. J was trimmed by 0 bases and V by 6 bases; bases with no gene match: 11.

The chain uses TRBV29-1 and TRBJ2-2; 10 nucleotides align to TRBD1. Germline loops: CDR1 SQVTM, CDR2 ANQGSEA. V lost 7 bases and J lost 3; bases outside the gene matches: 5. The CDR3 is 14 amino acids. CDR3 protein: CSAGTGEDTGELFF. CDR3 nucleotides: TGCAGCGCCGGGACAGGGGAGGACACCGGGGAGCTGTTTTTT.

The gene calls are TRBV5-1 and TRBJ2-2, with D perhaps matching TRBD1 (6 bases). CDR1 is SGHRS and CDR2 is YFSETQ in the germline V gene. Trimming removed 0 bases at V and 4 bases at J, with 10 bases between. The length of the CDR3 is 15 residues. CDR3 sequence: CASSLDRVGTGELFF. The CDR3 nucleotides are TGCGCCAGCAGCTTGGACAGGGTCGGCACCGGGGAGCTGTTTTTT.

The chain joins TRBV10-3 to TRBJ1-5; D is possibly TRBD1 (6 bases). In germline, CDR1 is ENHRY, CDR2 SYGVKD. Deletions cut 6 bases from V and 4 bases from J, with 7 bases between. CDR3 length: 12 residues. The CDR3 reads CAISQGNQPQHF. CDR3 coding DNA: TGTGCCATCAGCCAGGGGAATCAGCCCCAGCATTTT.

This clonotype was found a few times. The genes are TRBV15 and TRBJ2-1; 7 bases agree with TRBD1. Germline CDR1 LNHNV, CDR2 YYDKDF (reference sequence). CDR3 length: 15 amino acids. The V and J ends lost 3 bases and 2 bases, in that order; junction bases with no gene match: 4. For the CDR3, the DNA is TGTGCCACCAGCAGCCGGGACAGACCCTACAATGAGCAGTTCTTC. This translates into CATSSRDRPYNEQFF.

This clonotype was seen a few times. The chain employs TRBV4-2 and TRBJ2-5; possibly TRBD1 or TRBD2 for D (5 bases each). Trimming left V 1 base short and J 2 bases short, with 14 bases between. The CDR3 consists of 16 residues. The germline V gene has CDR1 LGHNA and CDR2 YNFKEQ. The CDR3 protein is CASSQGLGTEQETQYF. For the CDR3, the DNA is TGTGCCAGCAGCCAAGGTCTCGGGACCGAACAAGAGACCCAGTACTTC.

This clonotype was counted a few times. The genes are TRBV12-3 or TRBV12-4 and TRBJ1-1, with D perhaps TRBD1 (5 bases). Deletions cut 5 bases from V and 0 bases from J, with 13 bases between. This CDR3 is 15 amino acids long. DNA for the CDR3: TGTGCCAGCAGTCTTCTGGGGCGTATGAACACTGAAGCTTTCTTT. It codes for CASSLLGRMNTEAFF.

This clonotype was counted a few times. The chain employs TRBV18 and TRBJ1-1, with 10 bases matching TRBD1. The CDR3 consists of 15 residues. Per the germline V gene, CDR1 is KGHSH and CDR2 is LQKENI. The ends lost 5 bases at V and 0 bases at J; junction bases unmatched: 3. The CDR3 is CASSTGTGVNTEAFF. As DNA, the CDR3 is TGTGCCAGCTCAACCGGGACAGGGGTGAACACTGAAGCTTTCTTT. Full variable domain (missing parts from reference TRBV18 and TRBJ1-1): NAGVMQNPRHLVRRRGQEARLRCSPMKGHSHVYWYRQLPEEGLKFMVYLQKENIIDESGMPKERFSAEFPKEGPSILRIQQVVRGDSAAYFCASSTGTGVNTEAFFGQGTRLTVV.

The CDR3 spells CATSRGDGGSGANVLTF. DNA for the CDR3: TGTGCCACCAGCAGGGGGGACGGGGGCTCTGGGGCCAACGTCCTGACTTTC. The chain combines TRBV15 with TRBJ2-6; TRBD2 might be the D (6 bases). CDR1 LNHNV and CDR2 YYDKDF come from the germline V gene (reference sequence). The V end was cut by 3 bases, the J end by 0 bases, with 12 bases between. The CDR3 runs 17 residues.